This T cell receptor beta chain comes out of a study of control samples from healthy donors and cancer patients. The germline gives CDR1 ENHRY, CDR2 SYGVKD. Trimming shortened V by 3 bases and J by 6 bases, and 12 bases separated the two germline ends. This CDR3 contains 14 residues. Using immunoSEQ multiplex PCR, the repertoire was profiled, and TCRdb retains in-frame clones only, with some absent. The data hold more than 100,000 clones, with around 92% observed a single time. Source material: PBMCs. The sequence derives from a man in his fifties or sixties with head and neck cancer. V and J are TRBV10-3 and TRBJ2-1; D is possibly TRBD1 (6 bases). The DNA for the CDR3 is TGTGCCATCAGTGACATAAGGGGGAGCAATGAGCAGTTCTTC. Its protein is CAISDIRGSNEQFF.